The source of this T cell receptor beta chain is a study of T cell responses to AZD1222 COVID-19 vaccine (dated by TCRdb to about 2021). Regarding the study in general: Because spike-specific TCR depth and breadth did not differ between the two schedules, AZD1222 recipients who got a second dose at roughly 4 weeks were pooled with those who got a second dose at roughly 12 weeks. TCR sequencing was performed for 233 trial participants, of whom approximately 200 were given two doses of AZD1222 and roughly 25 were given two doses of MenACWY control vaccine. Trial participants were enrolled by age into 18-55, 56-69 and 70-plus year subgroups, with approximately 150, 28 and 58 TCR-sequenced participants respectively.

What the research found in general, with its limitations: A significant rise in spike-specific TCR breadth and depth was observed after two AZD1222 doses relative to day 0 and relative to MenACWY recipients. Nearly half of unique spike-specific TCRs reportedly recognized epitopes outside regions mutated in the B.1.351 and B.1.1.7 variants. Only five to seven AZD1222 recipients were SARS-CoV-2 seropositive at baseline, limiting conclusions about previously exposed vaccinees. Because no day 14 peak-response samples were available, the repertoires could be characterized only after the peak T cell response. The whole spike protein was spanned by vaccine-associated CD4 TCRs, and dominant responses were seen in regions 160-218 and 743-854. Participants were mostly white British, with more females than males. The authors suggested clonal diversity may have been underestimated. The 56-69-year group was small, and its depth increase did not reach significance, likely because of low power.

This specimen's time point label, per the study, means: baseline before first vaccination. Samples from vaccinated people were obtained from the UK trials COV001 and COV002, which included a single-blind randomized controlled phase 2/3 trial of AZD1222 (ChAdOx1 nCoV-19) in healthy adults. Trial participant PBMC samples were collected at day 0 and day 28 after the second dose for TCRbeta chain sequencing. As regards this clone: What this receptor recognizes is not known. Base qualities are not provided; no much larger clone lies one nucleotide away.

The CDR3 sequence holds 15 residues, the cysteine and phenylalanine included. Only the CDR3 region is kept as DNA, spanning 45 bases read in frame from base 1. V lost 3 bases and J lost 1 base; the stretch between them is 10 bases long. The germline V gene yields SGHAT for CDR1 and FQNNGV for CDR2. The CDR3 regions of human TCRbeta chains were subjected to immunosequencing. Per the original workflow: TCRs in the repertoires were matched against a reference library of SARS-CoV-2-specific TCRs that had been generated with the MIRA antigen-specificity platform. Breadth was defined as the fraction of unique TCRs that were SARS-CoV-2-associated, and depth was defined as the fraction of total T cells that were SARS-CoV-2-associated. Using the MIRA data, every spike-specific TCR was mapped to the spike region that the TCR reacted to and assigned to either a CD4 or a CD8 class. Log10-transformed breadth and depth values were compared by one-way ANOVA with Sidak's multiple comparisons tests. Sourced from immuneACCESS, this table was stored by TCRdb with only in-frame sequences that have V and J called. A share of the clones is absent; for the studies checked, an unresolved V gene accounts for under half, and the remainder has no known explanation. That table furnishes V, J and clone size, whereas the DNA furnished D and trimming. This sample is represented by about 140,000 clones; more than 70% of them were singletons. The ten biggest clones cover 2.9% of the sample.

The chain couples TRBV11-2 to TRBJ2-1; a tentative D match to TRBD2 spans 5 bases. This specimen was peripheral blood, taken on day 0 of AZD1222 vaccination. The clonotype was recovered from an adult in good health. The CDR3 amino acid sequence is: CASSFTAGSYNEQFF. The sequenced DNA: TGTGCCAGCAGCTTTACGGCGGGTTCCTACAATGAGCAGTTCTTC.